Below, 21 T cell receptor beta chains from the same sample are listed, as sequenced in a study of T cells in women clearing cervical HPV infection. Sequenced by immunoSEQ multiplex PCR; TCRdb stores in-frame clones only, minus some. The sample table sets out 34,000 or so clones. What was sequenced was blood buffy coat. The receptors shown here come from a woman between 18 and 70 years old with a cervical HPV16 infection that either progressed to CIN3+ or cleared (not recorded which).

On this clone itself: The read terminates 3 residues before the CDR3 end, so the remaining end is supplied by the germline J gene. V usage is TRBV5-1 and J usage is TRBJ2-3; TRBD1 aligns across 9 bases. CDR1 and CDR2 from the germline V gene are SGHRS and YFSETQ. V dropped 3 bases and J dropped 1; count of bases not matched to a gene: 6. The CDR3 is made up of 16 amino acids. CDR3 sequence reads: CASSSLQGAGTDTQYF. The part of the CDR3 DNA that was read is TGCGCCAGCAGCTCCCTACAGGGGGCAGGCACAGATACG. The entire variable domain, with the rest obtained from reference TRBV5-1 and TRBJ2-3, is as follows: KAGVTQTPRYLIKTRGQQVTLSCSPISGHRSVSWYQQTPGQGLQFLFEYFSETQRNKGNFPGRFSGRQFSNSRSEMNVSTLELGDSALYLCASSSLQGAGTDTQYFGPGTRLTVL.

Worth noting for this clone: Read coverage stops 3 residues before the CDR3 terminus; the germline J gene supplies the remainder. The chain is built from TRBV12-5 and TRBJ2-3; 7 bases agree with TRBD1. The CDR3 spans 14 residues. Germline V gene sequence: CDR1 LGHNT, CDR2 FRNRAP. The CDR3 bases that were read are TGTGCTAGTGGTTTGGCAGGGGGTAATCAGCCG. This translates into CASGLAGGNQP. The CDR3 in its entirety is CASGLAGGNQPQYF.

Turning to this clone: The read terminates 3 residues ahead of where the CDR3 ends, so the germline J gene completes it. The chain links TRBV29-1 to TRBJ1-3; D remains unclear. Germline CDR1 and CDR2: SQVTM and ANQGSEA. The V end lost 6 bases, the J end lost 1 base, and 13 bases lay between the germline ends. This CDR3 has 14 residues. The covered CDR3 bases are TGCAGCGTCACCGCAGCGGCTTCTGGAAACACC. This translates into CSVTAAASGNT. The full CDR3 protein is CSVTAAASGNTIYF.

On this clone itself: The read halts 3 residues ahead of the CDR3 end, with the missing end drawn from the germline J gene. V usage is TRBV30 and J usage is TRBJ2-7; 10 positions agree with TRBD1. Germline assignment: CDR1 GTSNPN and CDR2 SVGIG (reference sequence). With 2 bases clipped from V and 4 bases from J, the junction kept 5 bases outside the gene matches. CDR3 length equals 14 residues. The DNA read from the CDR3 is TGTGCCTGGAGTAAAGACAGGGGGCGTTACGAG. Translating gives CAWSKDRGRYE. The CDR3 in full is CAWSKDRGRYEQYF.

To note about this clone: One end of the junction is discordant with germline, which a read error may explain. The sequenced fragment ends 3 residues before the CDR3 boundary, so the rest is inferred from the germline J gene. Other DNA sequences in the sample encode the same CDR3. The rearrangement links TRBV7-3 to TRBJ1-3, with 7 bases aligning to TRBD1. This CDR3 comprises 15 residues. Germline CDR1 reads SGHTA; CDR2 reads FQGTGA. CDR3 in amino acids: CASSLLGGPGNTIYF. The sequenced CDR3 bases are TGTGCCAGCAGCTTACTAGGGGGCCCTGGAAACACA. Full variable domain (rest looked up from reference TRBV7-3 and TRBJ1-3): GAGVSQTPSNKVTEKGKYVELRCDPISGHTALYWYRQSLGQGPEFLIYFQGTGAADDSGLPNDRFFAVRPEGSVSTLKIQRTERGDSAVYLCASSLLGGPGNTIYFGEGSWLTVV.

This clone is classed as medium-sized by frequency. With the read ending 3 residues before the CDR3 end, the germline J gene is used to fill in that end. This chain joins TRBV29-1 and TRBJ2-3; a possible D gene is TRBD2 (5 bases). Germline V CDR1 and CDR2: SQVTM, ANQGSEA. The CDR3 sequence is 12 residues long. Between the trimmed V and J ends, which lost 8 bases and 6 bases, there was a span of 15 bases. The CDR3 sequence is CSHREGSDTQYF. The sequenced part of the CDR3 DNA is TGCAGCCACCGCGAGGGCTCCGATACG.

The sequenced part of the CDR3 DNA is TGCGCCAGCAGACCCCAGACAGGGTTCACCGGGGAG. It yields the protein CASRPQTGFTGE. The complete CDR3 sequence is CASRPQTGFTGELFF. The chain joins TRBV5-1 to TRBJ2-2; 7 positions match TRBD1. The CDR3 end lies 3 residues beyond the end of the read and is filled in from the germline J gene. The CDR3 contains 15 residues. The V gene end was trimmed by 5 bases and the J gene end by 4 bases; junction bases not matched to a gene: 8. Germline lookup yields CDR1 SGHRS and CDR2 YFSETQ.

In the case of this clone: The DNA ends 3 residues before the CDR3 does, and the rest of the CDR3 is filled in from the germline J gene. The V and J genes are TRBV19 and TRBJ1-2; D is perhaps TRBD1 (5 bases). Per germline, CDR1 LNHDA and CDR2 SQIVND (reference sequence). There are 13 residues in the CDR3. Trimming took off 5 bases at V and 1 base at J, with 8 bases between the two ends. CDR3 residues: CASSRQGNYGYTF. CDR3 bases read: TGTGCCAGTAGTCGTCAGGGTAACTATGGC.

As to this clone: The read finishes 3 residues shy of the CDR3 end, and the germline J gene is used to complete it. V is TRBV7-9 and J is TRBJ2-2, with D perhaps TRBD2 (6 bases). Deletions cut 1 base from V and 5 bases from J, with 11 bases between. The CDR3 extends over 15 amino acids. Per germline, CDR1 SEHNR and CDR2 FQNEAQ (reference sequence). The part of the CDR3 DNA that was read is TGTGCCAGCAGCTTAGGGGCGGGGACGACCGGGGAG. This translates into CASSLGAGTTGE. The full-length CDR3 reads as CASSLGAGTTGELFF.

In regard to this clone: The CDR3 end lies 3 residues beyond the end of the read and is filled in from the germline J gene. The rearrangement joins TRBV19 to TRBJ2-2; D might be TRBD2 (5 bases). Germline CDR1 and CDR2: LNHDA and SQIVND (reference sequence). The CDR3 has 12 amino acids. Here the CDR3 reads CASSISGSPLFF. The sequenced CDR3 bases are TGTGCCAGTAGTATAAGCGGCTCACCG. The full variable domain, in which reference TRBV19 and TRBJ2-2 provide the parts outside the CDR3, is DGGITQSPKYLFRKEGQNVTLSCEQNLNHDAMYWYRQDPGQGLRLIYYSQIVNDFQKGDIAEGYSVSREKKESFPLTVTSAQKNPTAFYLCASSISGSPLFFGEGSRLTVL.

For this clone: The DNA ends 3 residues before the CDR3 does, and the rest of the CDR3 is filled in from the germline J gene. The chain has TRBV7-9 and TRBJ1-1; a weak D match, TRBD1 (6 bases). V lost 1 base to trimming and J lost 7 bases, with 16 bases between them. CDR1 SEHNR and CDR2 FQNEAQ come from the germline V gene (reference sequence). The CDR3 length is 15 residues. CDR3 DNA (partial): TGTGCCAGCAGCTTAGACTCTACAGGGAGAGATGAA. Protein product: CASSLDSTGRDE. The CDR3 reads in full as CASSLDSTGRDEAFF.

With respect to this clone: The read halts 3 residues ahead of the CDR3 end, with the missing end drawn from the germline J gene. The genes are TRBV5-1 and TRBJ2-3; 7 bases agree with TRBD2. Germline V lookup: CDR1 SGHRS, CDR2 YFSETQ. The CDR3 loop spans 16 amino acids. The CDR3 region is CASSLMGGRSQETQYF. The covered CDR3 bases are TGCGCCAGCAGCTTGATGGGGGGGAGATCCCAAGAGACG.

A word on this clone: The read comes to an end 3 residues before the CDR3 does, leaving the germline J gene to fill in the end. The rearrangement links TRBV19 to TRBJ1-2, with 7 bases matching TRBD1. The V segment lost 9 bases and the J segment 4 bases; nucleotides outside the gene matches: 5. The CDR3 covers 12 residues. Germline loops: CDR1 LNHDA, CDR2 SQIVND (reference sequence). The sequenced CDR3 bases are TGTGCCAGCTGGGGACAGTCCTATGGC. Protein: CASWGQSYG. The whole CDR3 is CASWGQSYGYTF.

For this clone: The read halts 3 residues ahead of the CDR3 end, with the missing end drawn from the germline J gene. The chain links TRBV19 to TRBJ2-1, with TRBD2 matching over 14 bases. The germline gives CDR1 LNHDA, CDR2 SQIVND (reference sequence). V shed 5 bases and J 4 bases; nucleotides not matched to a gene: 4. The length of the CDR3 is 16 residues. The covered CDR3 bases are TGTGCCAGTAGTCCCGGACTAGCGGGAGGTTACAATGAG. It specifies CASSPGLAGGYNE. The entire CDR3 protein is CASSPGLAGGYNEQFF.

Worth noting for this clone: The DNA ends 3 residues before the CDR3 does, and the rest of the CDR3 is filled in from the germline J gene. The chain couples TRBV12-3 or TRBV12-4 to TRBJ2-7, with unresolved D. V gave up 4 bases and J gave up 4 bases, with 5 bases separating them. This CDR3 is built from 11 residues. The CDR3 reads CASSSKYEQYF. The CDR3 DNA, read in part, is TGTGCCAGCAGTTCCAAATACGAG.

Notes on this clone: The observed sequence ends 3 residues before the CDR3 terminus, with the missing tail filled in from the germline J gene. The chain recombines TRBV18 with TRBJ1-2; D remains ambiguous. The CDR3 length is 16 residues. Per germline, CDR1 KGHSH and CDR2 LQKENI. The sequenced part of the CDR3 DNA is TGTGCCAGCTCACCAGGTGCGGGCGCTAGCACAGATACC. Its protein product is CASSPGAGASTDT. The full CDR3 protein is CASSPGAGASTDTYTF.

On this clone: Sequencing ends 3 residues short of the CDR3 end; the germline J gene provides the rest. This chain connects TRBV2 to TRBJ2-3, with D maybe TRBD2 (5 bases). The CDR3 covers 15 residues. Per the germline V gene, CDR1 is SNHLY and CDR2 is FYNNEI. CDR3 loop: CASSEIRGLQETQYF. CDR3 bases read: TGTGCCAGCAGTGAAATCAGAGGGCTCCAAGAGACG.

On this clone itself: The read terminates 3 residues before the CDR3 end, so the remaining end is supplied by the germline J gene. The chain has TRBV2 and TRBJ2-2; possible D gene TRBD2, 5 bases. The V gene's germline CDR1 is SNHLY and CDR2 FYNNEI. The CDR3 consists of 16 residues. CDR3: CASRLAGGSYNSPLFF. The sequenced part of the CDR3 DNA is TGTGCCAGCAGGCTGGCGGGTGGCTCCTATAATTCACCG.

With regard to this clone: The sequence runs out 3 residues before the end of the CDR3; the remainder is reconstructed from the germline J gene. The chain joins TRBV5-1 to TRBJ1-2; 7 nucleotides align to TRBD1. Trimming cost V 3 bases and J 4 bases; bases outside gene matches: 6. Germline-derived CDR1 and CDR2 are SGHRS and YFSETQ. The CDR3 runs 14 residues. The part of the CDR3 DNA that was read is TGCGCCAGCAGCTACGGGACAGAAGGCTATGGC. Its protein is CASSYGTEGYG. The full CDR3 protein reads CASSYGTEGYGYTF.

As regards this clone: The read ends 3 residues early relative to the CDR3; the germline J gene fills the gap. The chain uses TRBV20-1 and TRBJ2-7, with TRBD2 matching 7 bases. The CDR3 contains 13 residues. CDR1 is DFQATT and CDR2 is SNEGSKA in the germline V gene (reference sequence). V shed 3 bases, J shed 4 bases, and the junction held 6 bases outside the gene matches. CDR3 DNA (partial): TGCAGTGCTAGGGGCGGGAGAGATTACGAG. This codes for CSARGGRDYE. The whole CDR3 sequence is CSARGGRDYEQYF.

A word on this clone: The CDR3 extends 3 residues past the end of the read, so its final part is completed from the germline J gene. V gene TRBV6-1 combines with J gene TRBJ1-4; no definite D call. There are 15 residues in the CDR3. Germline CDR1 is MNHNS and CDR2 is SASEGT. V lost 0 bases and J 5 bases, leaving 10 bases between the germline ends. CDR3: CASSEAAQINEKLFF. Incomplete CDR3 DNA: TGTGCCAGCAGTGAAGCGGCACAGATCAATGAAAAA.